What follows are 25 T cell receptor beta chains derived from one specimen sequenced in a study of T-cell memory formation after mild COVID-19. TCRdb reprocessed the 5' RACE reads via MiXCR and lists one record per CDR3 protein. Counted here are about 200,000 distinct CDR3 sequences, about 9.2% occurring once; the ten biggest clones make up 3.5% to 4%. The specimen was PBMCs or a T cell subset sorted from them (not recorded which). These receptors all come from a man in his late teens or twenties who had mild COVID-19 (a few samples of this study predate the infection). Cell type and time point are not known.

This clonotype was seen a few times. J is TRBJ1-5 and V is TRBV2; no definite D call. V lost 5 bases and J lost 4, with 9 bases in between. Germline CDR1 reads SNHLY; CDR2 reads FYNNEI. The CDR3 has 13 residues. CDR3 amino acids: CASSSTNNQPQHF. CDR3 nucleotide sequence: TGTGCCAGCAGTTCCACGAATAATCAGCCCCAGCATTTT.

This clonotype occurred a few times. V is TRBV9 and J is TRBJ2-1, with D hard to call. The CDR3 length is 15 residues. V was pared by 3 bases and J by 8 bases, with 18 bases between. The germline V gene has CDR1 SGDLS and CDR2 YYNGEE. In DNA form, the CDR3 reads TGTGCCAGCAGCGAAAGTGTGGACCGTATCTATGAGCAGTTCTTC. Protein: CASSESVDRIYEQFF.

This chain uses TRBV4-2 with TRBJ2-7; no clear D gene. Germline lookup yields CDR1 LGHNA and CDR2 YNFKEQ. This CDR3 spans 14 amino acids. Trimming left V 1 base short and J 3 bases short, with 10 bases between. CDR3 amino acids: CASSQADRNYEQYF. CDR3 DNA sequence: TGTGCCAGCAGCCAAGCGGACCGGAACTACGAGCAGTACTTC.

This clonotype was seen many times. This chain joins TRBV12-3 or TRBV12-4 and TRBJ1-2; D is possibly TRBD1 (6 bases). Trimming left V 5 bases short and J 3 bases short, with 7 bases between. CDR3 length equals 12 residues. This CDR3 is CASSRGDYGYTF. Written as DNA, the CDR3 is TGTGCCAGCAGTAGGGGGGACTATGGCTACACCTTC.

This clonotype showed up many times. V usage is TRBV25-1 and J usage is TRBJ1-4; D not resolved. Germline V CDR1 and CDR2: MGHDK, SYGVNS. Trimming pared 1 base from V and 8 bases from J, leaving 11 bases between. There are 14 residues in the CDR3. The CDR3 is CASSESKGGEKLFF. CDR3 coding DNA: TGTGCCAGCAGTGAATCAAAGGGAGGGGAAAAACTGTTTTTT.

The chain carries TRBV18 and TRBJ1-3, with 9 bases identical to TRBD1. With 3 bases clipped from V and 3 bases from J, the junction kept 9 bases outside the gene matches. From germline, CDR1 is KGHSH and CDR2 LQKENI. The CDR3 spans 17 residues. CDR3 DNA sequence: TGTGCCAGCTCACCGACTTCGACAGGGGGATATGGAAACACCATATATTTT. This encodes CASSPTSTGGYGNTIYF.

This clonotype was picked up a small number of times. The rearrangement joins TRBV19 to TRBJ1-6; 9 bases map to TRBD1. V lost 5 bases and J lost 9; bases outside the gene matches: 5. CDR3 size: 14 residues. Germline V gene data show CDR1 as LNHDA and CDR2 as SQIVND (reference sequence). CDR3 protein: CASSPGQGASPLHF. CDR3 bases: TGTGCCAGTAGTCCGGGACAGGGAGCTTCACCCCTCCACTTT. The variable domain in full, completed from reference TRBV19 and TRBJ1-6, reads DGGITQSPKYLFRKEGQNVTLSCEQNLNHDAMYWYRQDPGQGLRLIYYSQIVNDFQKGDIAEGYSVSREKKESFPLTVTSAQKNPTAFYLCASSPGQGASPLHFGNGTRLTVT.

The rearrangement links TRBV5-1 to TRBJ1-6; D is unresolved. V lost 4 bases and J 10 bases, leaving 15 bases between the germline ends. This CDR3 is built from 14 residues. Germline V gives CDR1 SGHRS, CDR2 YFSETQ. CDR3 protein: CASSPDGRLSPLHF. The CDR3 nucleotides are TGCGCCAGCAGCCCTGATGGGCGTCTGTCACCCCTCCACTTT.

This clonotype turned up a few times. The CDR3 region is CSARSGTTTYEQYV. The CDR3 DNA reads TGCAGTGCTCGCTCCGGGACTACGACCTACGAGCAGTACGTC. The chain employs TRBV20-1 and TRBJ2-7, with TRBD2 matching 7 bases. The CDR3 is made up of 14 amino acids. J was trimmed by 2 bases and V by 5 bases; bases with no gene match: 9. Germline CDR1 and CDR2: DFQATT and SNEGSKA (reference sequence).

This clonotype was detected only a few times. This chain joins TRBV7-2 and TRBJ1-4; no clear D gene. Germline V gene lookup returns CDR1 SGHTA and CDR2 FQGNSA. The CDR3 has 15 residues. The V end was cut by 6 bases, the J end by 3 bases, with 14 bases between. As DNA, the CDR3 is TGTGCCAGCAGATACACCGGGTCCTCTAATGAAAAACTGTTTTTT. Amino acid sequence: CASRYTGSSNEKLFF. The whole variable domain, remainder taken from reference TRBV7-2 and TRBJ1-4, is GAGVSQSPSNKVTEKGKDVELRCDPISGHTALYWYRQSLGQGLEFLIYFQGNSAPDKSGLPSDRFSAERTGGSVSTLTIQRTQQEDSAVYLCASRYTGSSNEKLFFGSGTQLSVL.

This clonotype was detected many times. The gene calls are TRBV7-2 and TRBJ2-3, with TRBD2 matching over 9 bases. CDR3 length: 16 residues. CDR1 is SGHTA and CDR2 is FQGNSA in the germline V gene. V lost 1 base to trimming and J lost 3 bases; unmatched junction nucleotides: 5. DNA for the CDR3: TGTGCCAGCAGCTTAGGAGTGCGGGGGGGTACAGATACGCAGTATTTT. This codes for CASSLGVRGGTDTQYF.

This chain joins TRBV6-5 and TRBJ2-3; D perhaps matches TRBD2 (6 bases). Germline V lookup: CDR1 MNHEY, CDR2 SVGAGI. CDR3 length: 15 amino acids. V was trimmed by 0 bases and J by 2 bases, leaving 9 bases between them. The CDR3 nucleotides read TGTGCCAGCAGTTACTCTGGGAGGTTCACAGATACGCAGTATTTT. This gives the protein CASSYSGRFTDTQYF.

This clonotype turned up a few times. At one boundary the junction diverges from the germline segment, which might be a read error. The chain is built from TRBV10-2 and TRBJ2-7, with TRBD1 matching 7 bases. The CDR3 covers 13 residues. Germline-derived CDR1 and CDR2 are WSHSY and SAAADI. CDR3 DNA: TGCGCCAGCAGTGATCCGACAGGGAACCTTCGGCGCTTC. Its translation is CASSDPTGNLRRF.

This clonotype turned up a few times. The V and J genes are TRBV27 and TRBJ2-5; D perhaps matches TRBD1 (5 bases). CDR1 and CDR2 (germline): MNHEY, SMNVEV (reference sequence). The CDR3 contains 12 residues. V dropped 6 bases and J dropped 1 base, with 6 bases sitting between them. CDR3 in DNA: TGTGCCAGCAGGGGGCTCCAAGAGACCCAGTACTTC. The encoded protein is CASRGLQETQYF.

This clonotype appeared a few times. CDR3 in amino acids: CASSLAGTGMYEQYV. The CDR3 coding sequence is TGTGCCAGCAGTTTAGCCGGGACAGGGATGTACGAGCAGTACGTC. The chain carries TRBV7-2 and TRBJ2-7, with 9 nucleotides matching TRBD1. The CDR3 sequence is 15 residues long. Germline V gives CDR1 SGHTA, CDR2 FQGNSA.

This clonotype was recorded a few times. The CDR3 spells CASSRDRVYEQYV. CDR3 DNA: TGTGCCAGCAGCAGGGACAGGGTCTACGAGCAGTACGTC. The chain carries TRBV5-5 and TRBJ2-7, with 9 bases that match TRBD1. The CDR3 is 13 amino acids. V gave up 4 bases and J gave up 3 bases; unmatched junction bases: 2. Germline values: CDR1 SGHKS, CDR2 YYEKEE (reference sequence).

This clonotype was recorded a few times. The V gene is TRBV3-1, the J gene TRBJ2-3; D remains ambiguous. Trimming cost V 2 bases and J 0 bases, with 12 bases left between them. CDR1 is LGHDT, CDR2 YNNKEL, per germline (reference sequence). There are 16 residues in the CDR3. CDR3 loop: CASSQLWAPSTDTQYF. The DNA of the CDR3 is TGTGCCAGCAGCCAACTCTGGGCTCCAAGCACAGATACGCAGTATTTT.

The V gene is TRBV7-3, the J gene TRBJ2-3; D ambiguous. The CDR3 totals 17 residues. From germline, CDR1 is SGHTA and CDR2 FQGTGA. The V end lost 5 bases, the J end lost 5 bases, and 23 bases lay between the germline ends. The CDR3 spells CASSQSVASAGRDTQYF. The CDR3 bases are TGTGCCAGCAGCCAATCGGTCGCATCCGCCGGTAGAGATACGCAGTATTTT.

Worth noting for this clonotype: Lacking the conserved final phenylalanine or tryptophan, this CDR3 likely reflects a read error. The V call is TRBV24-1, the J call TRBJ1-2, with D unresolved. The CDR3 is 13 amino acids. The V gene's germline CDR1 is KGHDR and CDR2 SFDVKD. Trimming removed 6 bases at V and 4 bases at J, with 11 bases between. The CDR3 DNA reads as TGTGCCACCAGTTCCCGCGGTGCCTATGGCTACACCTTA. It encodes CATSSRGAYGYTL.

This clonotype was detected a few times. This rearrangement joins TRBV14 to TRBJ1-1, with D unresolved. In germline, CDR1 is SGHDN, CDR2 FVKESK. The CDR3 is 13 amino acids. Trimming pared 1 base from V and 2 bases from J, leaving 5 bases between. CDR3 protein: CASSQASNTEAFF. CDR3 DNA: TGTGCCAGCAGCCAAGCCTCAAACACTGAAGCTTTCTTT.

This clonotype was seen at least ten times. The chain is built from TRBV11-2 and TRBJ1-1; no firm D call. The V end lost 0 bases, the J end lost 6 bases, and 2 bases lay between the germline ends. CDR1 SGHAT and CDR2 FQNNGV come from the germline V gene. CDR3 length equals 11 residues. CDR3 sequence: CASSLDSEAFF. The CDR3 DNA reads TGTGCCAGCAGCTTAGATTCTGAAGCTTTCTTT.

The V gene is TRBV5-6, the J gene TRBJ1-5; D is unclear. The V end lost 0 bases, the J end lost 4 bases, and 11 bases lay between the germline ends. The CDR3 has 15 residues. Germline CDR1 SGHDT, CDR2 YYEEEE. CDR3 DNA: TGTGCCAGCAGCTTGGCCGGGAGAGGGAATCAGCCCCAGCATTTT. It is translated as CASSLAGRGNQPQHF. The variable domain in full, with the rest retrieved from reference TRBV5-6 and TRBJ1-5, is DAGVTQSPTHLIKTRGQQVTLRCSPKSGHDTVSWYQQALGQGPQFIFQYYEEEERQRGNFPDRFSGHQFPNYSSELNVNALLLGDSALYLCASSLAGRGNQPQHFGDGTRLSIL.

This clonotype has more than one count but fewer than ten. The chain employs TRBV3-1 and TRBJ2-3, with TRBD2 identical over 12 bases. The CDR3 spans 16 residues. Germline assignment: CDR1 LGHDT and CDR2 YNNKEL (reference sequence). The V segment lost 2 bases and the J segment 1 base; nucleotides outside the gene matches: 1. The CDR3 sequence is CASSQSSGGGTDTQYF. The CDR3 DNA is TGTGCCAGCAGCCAATCTAGCGGGGGGGGCACAGATACGCAGTATTTT.

The V gene is TRBV12-3 or TRBV12-4, the J gene TRBJ1-6; D is perhaps TRBD1 (5 bases). Trimming removed 3 bases from V and 9 bases from J, with 12 bases in between. The CDR3 extends over 14 amino acids. The CDR3 DNA is TGTGCCAGCAGTTTGGGGGGAAAAGGTTCACCCCTCCACTTT. Residues: CASSLGGKGSPLHF.

This clonotype was picked up a small number of times. The V and J genes are TRBV28 and TRBJ1-3; no reliable D call. Deletions cut 4 bases from V and 1 base from J, with 11 bases between. Per the germline V gene, CDR1 is MDHEN and CDR2 is SYDVKM. The CDR3 is made up of 15 amino acids. CDR3 DNA sequence: TGTGCCAGCAGTTCCCCCGGGTCGTCTGGAAACACCATATATTTT. It specifies CASSSPGSSGNTIYF. Looking up the rest from reference TRBV28 and TRBJ1-3 gives the full variable domain: DVKVTQSSRYLVKRTGEKVFLECVQDMDHENMFWYRQDPGLGLRLIYFSYDVKMKEKGDIPEGYSVSREKKERFSLILESASTNQTSMYLCASSSPGSSGNTIYFGEGSWLTVV.